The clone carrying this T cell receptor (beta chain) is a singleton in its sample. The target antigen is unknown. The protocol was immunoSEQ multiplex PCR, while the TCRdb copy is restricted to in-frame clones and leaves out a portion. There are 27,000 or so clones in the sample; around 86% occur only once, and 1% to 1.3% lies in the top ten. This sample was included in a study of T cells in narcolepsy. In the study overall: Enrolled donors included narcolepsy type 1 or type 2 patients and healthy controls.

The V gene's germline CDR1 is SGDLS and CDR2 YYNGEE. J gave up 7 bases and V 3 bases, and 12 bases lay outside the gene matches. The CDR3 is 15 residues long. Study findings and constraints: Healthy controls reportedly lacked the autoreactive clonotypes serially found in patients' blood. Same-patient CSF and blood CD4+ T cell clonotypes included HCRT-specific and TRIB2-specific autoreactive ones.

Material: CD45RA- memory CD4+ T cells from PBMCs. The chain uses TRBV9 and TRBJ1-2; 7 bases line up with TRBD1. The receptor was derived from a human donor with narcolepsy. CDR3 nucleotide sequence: TGTGCCAGCAGCGCAACGGACAGGACAGACGGTGGCTACACCTTC. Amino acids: CASSATDRTDGGYTF.